This T cell receptor beta chain was identified during a study of human T cells and chemical hapten exposure. Described time point: pre-sensitization, week 0. Treatment specified: therapeutic diphenylcyclopropenone sensitization with weekly scalp DPC. Blood, whole and unfractionated, served as the source for total RNA extraction. This clonotype has at least ten counts. Its antigen is as yet unknown. For the library, individual cDNA molecules each received unique molecular identifiers. TCRdb analysed the RACE reads with MiXCR anew, one entry per CDR3 protein. The table records approximately 370,000 distinct CDR3 sequences, about 5.4% of them present only once. General study results and limits: It was expanded TCRs that formed significantly more large CDR3 similarity clusters than controls did.

V was pared by 8 bases and J by 1 base, with 11 bases between. Germline loops: CDR1 SQVTM, CDR2 ANQGSEA. The CDR3 spans 12 residues. The receptor was derived from a woman aged 18-30 years with alopecia areata. Some clones in this sample may be carry-over from other donors' samples. The chain combines TRBV29-1 with TRBJ1-1, with D unclear. The sample here was whole blood, taken in connection with sensitization to the hapten diphenylcyclopropenone (DPC). The CDR3 bases are TGCAGCCAGGCAGGTCCGAACACTGAAGCTTTCTTT. Translation gives CSQAGPNTEAFF.